This T cell receptor (beta chain) was sequenced in a study of beta chain features in type 1 diabetes. Study-level findings and limits: Within each of all four CD4+ subsets, Type 1 diabetes patients had TCRB CDR3s that were moderately but significantly shorter. Researchers reported that naive, central memory and Treg TCRB repertoires appeared more similar in patients than in healthy donors.

Every sorted population was more than 95% pure. From germline, CDR1 is MRHNA and CDR2 SNTAGT. The CDR3 sequence is 12 residues long. Trimming pared 0 bases from V and 14 bases from J, leaving 8 bases between. In the case of this clone: Its specificity is unknown.

Expressed TCRB transcripts were sequenced, since all the RNA that had been isolated was reverse transcribed. TCRdb keeps only in-frame clones here, not all; method: immunoSEQ multiplex PCR. Here the sample spans about 250,000 clones, 11% being singletons. Sequencing was carried out using naive CD4+ T cells from blood. V and J are TRBV6-4 and TRBJ1-6; no firm D call. The TCR comes from a man in his thirties or forties with type 1 diabetes. Here the CDR3 reads CASSDSSGALHF. The CDR3 DNA reads as TGTGCCAGCAGTGACTCGAGCGGGGCCCTCCACTTT.